These 5 T cell receptor beta chains came from one sample sequenced in a study of cytomegalovirus exposure and HLA in healthy donors. PCR involved 60 Vbeta and 13 Jbeta primers. Clones were read by immunoSEQ multiplex PCR, and TCRdb kept only the in-frame ones, dropping some. The data show some 190,000 clones, less than 80% seen once. The sequencing input was PBMCs. These receptors came from a man aged 18 to 30 in good health and CMV-seronegative.

The gene calls are TRBV19 and TRBJ1-5; no clear D gene. The germline CDR1 and CDR2 sequences are LNHDA and SQIVND (reference sequence). V gave up 3 bases and J gave up 2 bases, with 14 bases separating them. This CDR3 region has 16 residues. The CDR3 here is CASSIEIARGNQPQHF. The CDR3 DNA follows: TGTGCCAGTAGTATCGAGATAGCAAGAGGCAATCAGCCCCAGCATTTT.

The chain employs TRBV28 and TRBJ2-1; 13 bases map to TRBD2. Germline CDR1 reads MDHEN; CDR2 reads SYDVKM. The CDR3 is 18 amino acids. Germline trimming cut 6 bases from V and 7 bases from J; bases unmatched to any gene: 15. The CDR3 DNA sequence: TGTGCCAGCAGCTTTTTTCGTCGGACTAGCGGGAGACGGAATGAGCAGTTCTTC. Protein sequence: CASSFFRRTSGRRNEQFF.

This sequence joins TRBV10-3 and TRBJ1-1; TRBD1 agrees at 8 bases. CDR1 and CDR2 from the germline V gene are ENHRY and SYGVKD. J gave up 0 bases and V 7 bases, and 7 bases lay outside the gene matches. This CDR3 has 15 amino acids. The CDR3 sequence: CAIKAQGVMNTEAFF. CDR3 coding DNA: TGTGCCATCAAAGCACAGGGGGTTATGAACACTGAAGCTTTCTTT.

This clone occurred a few times. CDR3 DNA: TGTGCCTGGAGTGTCTTTACAGATACGCAGTATTTT. The encoded protein is CAWSVFTDTQYF. The chain couples TRBV30 to TRBJ2-3, with D uncertain. The CDR3 extends over 12 amino acids. CDR1 and CDR2 from the germline V gene are GTSNPN and SVGIG (reference sequence). V was clipped by 0 bases and J by 3 bases, with 4 bases between them.

The V and J genes are TRBV5-6 and TRBJ2-1, with D perhaps TRBD2 (6 bases). Trimming took 0 bases from V and 4 from J, leaving 11 bases between them. CDR1 and CDR2 (germline): SGHDT, YYEEEE. This CDR3 has 15 residues. CDR3 nucleotide sequence: TGTGCCAGCAGCTTGGGGGGCGGGGTTTACAATGAGCAGTTCTTC. Translated: CASSLGGGVYNEQFF.